Described below is a single TCR beta chain sequence and its context. Trimming removed 6 bases from V and 8 bases from J; junction bases left unmatched: 15. The CDR3 contains 15 residues. CDR1 and CDR2 from the germline V gene are SGHTA and FQGTGA. The data were obtained in a study of blood T cell repertoires in COVID-19. Authors' data handling: Reference gene primer amplification gave estimated nucleated cell counts. Data came from immunoSEQ multiplex PCR; TCRdb stores just in-frame clones and leaves some out. The DNA gave D and trimming, while V, J and clone size come from that table. The sample includes around 240,000 clones, approximately 84% of them seen just once.

This clonotype originated in a woman aged 25-40 years who had recovered from COVID-19. Sequencing input: peripheral blood. The V call is TRBV7-3, the J call TRBJ2-7; TRBD1 matches 8 bases. The CDR3 spells CASSNGPTGGSKQYF. The CDR3 nucleotides are TGTGCCAGCAGTAACGGACCCACAGGGGGATCTAAGCAGTACTTC. Variable domain in full (rest from reference TRBV7-3 and TRBJ2-7): GAGVSQTPSNKVTEKGKYVELRCDPISGHTALYWYRQSLGQGPEFLIYFQGTGAADDSGLPNDRFFAVRPEGSVSTLKIQRTERGDSAVYLCASSNGPTGGSKQYFGPGTRLTVT.